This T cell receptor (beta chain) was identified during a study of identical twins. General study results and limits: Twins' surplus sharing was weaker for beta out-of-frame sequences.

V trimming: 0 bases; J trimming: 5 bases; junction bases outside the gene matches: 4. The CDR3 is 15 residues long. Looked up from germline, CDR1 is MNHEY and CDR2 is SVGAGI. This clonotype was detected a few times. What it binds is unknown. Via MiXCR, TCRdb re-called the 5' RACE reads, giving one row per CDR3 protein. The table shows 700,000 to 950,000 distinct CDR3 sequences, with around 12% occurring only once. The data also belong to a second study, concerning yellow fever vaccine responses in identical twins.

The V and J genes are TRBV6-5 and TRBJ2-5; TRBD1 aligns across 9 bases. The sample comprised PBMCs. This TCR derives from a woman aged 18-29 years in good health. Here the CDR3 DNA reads TGTGCCAGCAGTTACTCCGGGACAGGGAGGGAGACCCAGTACTTC. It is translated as CASSYSGTGRETQYF.